This TCR beta chain was sequenced during a study of post-analysis software for immune sequencing data. Study background: Patients with relapsing-remitting, secondary progressive and progressive-relapsing multiple sclerosis courses were all represented.

Unique molecular identifiers were present in the TCR beta cDNA libraries. From roughly 1 to 10 million T cells, about 500,000 cDNA molecules were obtained. In TCRdb, the PCR reads were re-called with MiXCR into one record per CDR3 protein. This table holds roughly 870,000 distinct CDR3 sequences, 53% found once. For this clonotype: Its antigen is currently unknown.

The CDR3 totals 12 residues. V lost 6 bases, J lost 0 bases, and 7 bases lay in between. CDR1 and CDR2 from the germline V gene are SQVTM and ANQGSEA. Overall study findings and caveats: Roughly five TRBV segments were more frequent in patients than controls; TRBV5-6, TRBV5-1 and TRBV20-1 belonged to this group. Compared with controls, patients showed significantly lower normalized Chao1 diversity. Under the F measure, samples that were prepared in one batch clustered strongly together.

The chain is built from TRBV29-1 and TRBJ2-3; the D is unclear. The sequence came from a girl aged 5 to 17 with multiple sclerosis. The sequenced material came from blood. The CDR3 bases are TGCAGCGTGGCTTTTAGCACAGATACGCAGTATTTT. Its protein product is CSVAFSTDTQYF.